The 7 T cell receptor beta chains presented below share a single source sample, sequenced in a study of cytomegalovirus exposure and HLA in healthy donors. Use of 60 Vbeta and 13 Jbeta primers characterized the PCR. Clones were sequenced by immunoSEQ multiplex PCR, and TCRdb holds only the in-frame ones, with some missing. Of tens of thousands of clones listed, roughly 76% are singletons. Sequenced input: PBMCs. Every receptor here comes from a male donor in good health and CMV-seropositive.

This chain connects TRBV7-6 to TRBJ2-7, with TRBD1 identical over 9 bases. Unmatched junction bases numbered 10, after V lost 5 bases and J lost 5 bases. The CDR3 runs to 15 residues. CDR1 and CDR2 from the germline V gene are SGHVS and FNYEAQ. The CDR3 protein is CASSRGTGNNHEQYF. For the CDR3, the DNA is TGTGCCAGCAGCCGCGGGACAGGGAATAATCACGAGCAGTACTTC.

This chain links TRBV6-1 with TRBJ1-1; D ambiguous. The CDR3 length is 12 residues. V was shortened by 3 bases and J by 2 bases, with 4 bases between the two germline ends. The germline gives CDR1 MNHNS, CDR2 SASEGT. This CDR3 is CASSDKNTEAFF. The DNA for the CDR3 is TGTGCCAGCAGTGATAAAAACACTGAAGCTTTCTTT.

The J gene is TRBJ1-2, the V gene TRBV28; 8 bases are shared with TRBD1. The CDR3 runs to 15 residues. Germline V gene lookup returns CDR1 MDHEN and CDR2 SYDVKM. With V trimmed by 7 bases and J by 4 bases, 11 bases remained unmatched. This chain's CDR3 is CASTPSGQGFYGYTF. In nucleotides, the CDR3 is TGTGCCAGCACCCCTTCCGGACAGGGCTTCTATGGCTACACCTTC.

The chain combines TRBV5-3 with TRBJ1-1; the D is unclear. TRBV5-3 carries the ORF label, with uncertain function. The CDR3 runs to 10 residues. Deletions cut 4 bases from V and 6 bases from J, with 4 bases between. The CDR3 DNA sequence: TGTGCCAGAAGCCCATCTGAAGCTTTCTTT. This gives the protein CARSPSEAFF.

The chain carries TRBV18 and TRBJ2-1; 9 bases are a match to TRBD2. There are 15 residues in the CDR3. Germline V gene data show CDR1 as KGHSH and CDR2 as LQKENI. With 1 base clipped from V and 3 bases from J, the junction kept 1 base outside the gene matches. This CDR3 is CASSPRTSDYNEQFF. CDR3 coding DNA: TGTGCCAGCTCACCACGGACTAGCGACTACAATGAGCAGTTCTTC.

This clone has more than one count but fewer than ten. The chain joins TRBV7-3 to TRBJ1-2; 7 bases agree with TRBD1. V lost 5 bases to trimming and J lost 7 bases; unmatched junction nucleotides: 7. The germline V gene encodes CDR1 SGHTA and CDR2 FQGTGA. The CDR3 consists of 13 residues. The CDR3 here is CASSQGTAAGYTF. For the CDR3, the DNA is TGTGCCAGCAGCCAAGGGACAGCCGCTGGCTACACCTTC.

The rearrangement uses TRBV30 and TRBJ1-3; D not resolved. Per the germline V gene, CDR1 is GTSNPN and CDR2 is SVGIG (reference sequence). The ends were cut back, 0 bases at V and 4 bases at J, with 7 bases in the middle. The CDR3 loop spans 13 amino acids. The CDR3 nucleotides read TGTGCCTGGAGTGTGTGGCGGGGAAACACCATATATTTT. Its protein product is CAWSVWRGNTIYF. Full variable domain (missing parts from reference TRBV30 and TRBJ1-3): SQTIHQWPATLVQPVGSPLSLECTVEGTSNPNLYWYRQAAGRGLQLLFYSVGIGQISSEVPQNLSASRPQDRQFILSSKKLLLSDSGFYLCAWSVWRGNTIYFGEGSWLTVV.